These 21 T cell receptor beta chains originate from one sample sequenced in a study of cytomegalovirus exposure and HLA in healthy donors. 13 Jbeta primers and 60 Vbeta primers were used for the PCR. The data were produced by immunoSEQ multiplex PCR, yet TCRdb's version contains in-frame clones alone and is incomplete. The sample has about 150,000 clones; more than 60% are singletons. Sequences were obtained from PBMCs. Receptors originate from a man aged 18 to 30 in good health and CMV-seropositive.

The V call is TRBV5-6, the J call TRBJ2-7, with 8 bases matching TRBD2. V shed 1 base, J shed 3 bases, and the junction held 3 bases outside the gene matches. The CDR3 totals 14 residues. The V gene's germline CDR1 is SGHDT and CDR2 YYEEEE. CDR3 nucleotide sequence: TGTGCCAGCAGCTTGCGGGCGGGAGGCTACGAGCAGTACTTC. Translated, it gives CASSLRAGGYEQYF.

This clone was detected a few times. The chain recombines TRBV29-1 with TRBJ2-5, with a tentative D call TRBD2 (5 bases). The ends were cut back, 7 bases at V and 11 bases at J, with 17 bases in the middle. This CDR3 has 11 amino acids. Germline V gives CDR1 SQVTM, CDR2 ANQGSEA. Here the CDR3 reads CSGIRGGEQYF. In nucleotides, the CDR3 is TGCAGCGGAATCCGGGGTGGGGAGCAGTACTTC.

This clone appeared many times. The chain recombines TRBV4-2 with TRBJ2-7; TRBD1 is a possible D gene (5 bases). Germline loops: CDR1 LGHNA, CDR2 YNFKEQ. The length of the CDR3 is 16 residues. V lost 0 bases and J 0 bases, leaving 12 bases between the germline ends. CDR3 bases: TGTGCCAGCAGCCAAGATTTAGGGGTTCCCTCCTACGAGCAGTACTTC. Translated, it gives CASSQDLGVPSYEQYF.

V and J are TRBV28 and TRBJ2-3; 12 positions agree with TRBD2. Germline CDR1 reads MDHEN; CDR2 reads SYDVKM. V was pared by 5 bases and J by 6 bases, with 9 bases of the junction left unmatched. The CDR3 runs to 16 residues. CDR3 region: CASSRRLAGVRDTQYF. CDR3 sequence (DNA): TGTGCCAGCAGTCGGCGACTAGCGGGAGTTAGGGATACGCAGTATTTT. Supplemented by reference TRBV28 and TRBJ2-3, the full variable domain reads DVKVTQSSRYLVKRTGEKVFLECVQDMDHENMFWYRQDPGLGLRLIYFSYDVKMKEKGDIPEGYSVSREKKERFSLILESASTNQTSMYLCASSRRLAGVRDTQYFGPGTRLTVL.

The gene calls are TRBV19 and TRBJ2-7; D is perhaps TRBD2 (6 bases). This CDR3 contains 15 residues. V dropped 4 bases and J dropped 0 bases, with 13 bases sitting between them. The V gene's germline CDR1 is LNHDA and CDR2 SQIVND (reference sequence). CDR3 protein: CASSRGDWSSYEQYF. The CDR3 DNA follows: TGTGCCAGTAGTAGGGGGGACTGGAGCTCCTACGAGCAGTACTTC.

The chain uses TRBV7-3 and TRBJ2-1, with 12 nucleotides matching TRBD2. This CDR3 has 18 amino acids. Germline CDR1 SGHTA, CDR2 FQGTGA. Germline trimming cut 1 base from V and 6 bases from J; bases unmatched to any gene: 10. CDR3 in amino acids: CASSLRTKTSGSINEQFF. The CDR3 region has the DNA TGTGCCAGCAGCTTAAGGACTAAGACTAGCGGGAGTATCAATGAGCAGTTCTTC.

The table lists this clone with a count of one. This sample also contains other DNA sequences that code for the same CDR3. The rearrangement links TRBV6-5 to TRBJ1-1, with D tentatively TRBD1 (6 bases). The CDR3 loop spans 12 amino acids. V was cut by 7 bases and J by 8 bases, with 14 bases left in between. Germline-derived CDR1 and CDR2 are MNHEY and SVGAGI. The CDR3 DNA is TGTGCCAGCATCGGCAGGGGTTTAGAAGCTTTCTTT. Amino acids: CASIGRGLEAFF.

The rearrangement links TRBV7-9 to TRBJ2-7; 10 nucleotides align to TRBD1. This CDR3 region has 18 residues. From germline, CDR1 is SEHNR and CDR2 FQNEAQ (reference sequence). The junction had 12 bases not matched to a gene; V was cut back by 2 bases and J by 2 bases. DNA for the CDR3: TGTGCCAGCAGCTTATCCCTATCCCGGGACAGGGGAACCTACGAGCAGTACTTC. Protein: CASSLSLSRDRGTYEQYF.

V is TRBV7-9 and J is TRBJ2-3; no firm D call. Trimming cost V 11 bases and J 3 bases, with 6 bases left between them. The germline CDR1 and CDR2 sequences are SEHNR and FQNEAQ (reference sequence). The CDR3 length is 10 residues. CDR3 sequence reads: CAYITDTQYF. Written as DNA, the CDR3 is TGTGCCTACATAACAGATACGCAGTATTTT.

The chain is built from TRBV28 and TRBJ2-2; no definite D call. Germline V lookup: CDR1 MDHEN, CDR2 SYDVKM. CDR3 size: 15 residues. The V and J ends lost 1 base and 6 bases respectively, with 12 bases between them. CDR3 sequence reads: CASSLFSGQAGELFF. The DNA of the CDR3 is TGTGCCAGCAGTTTATTTTCTGGGCAGGCCGGGGAGCTGTTTTTT.

This clone was found a few times. The gene calls are TRBV5-6 and TRBJ1-1, with D unclear. V was pared by 0 bases and J by 5 bases, with 8 bases between. Germline V gene lookup returns CDR1 SGHDT and CDR2 YYEEEE. This CDR3 region has 13 residues. The CDR3 nucleotides are TGTGCCAGCAGCTTGGGGCAGGAAACTGAAGCTTTCTTT. Protein: CASSLGQETEAFF.

This chain uses TRBV19 with TRBJ2-5, with 10 bases aligning to TRBD2. V lost 3 bases and J lost 5; bases outside the gene matches: 6. This CDR3 spans 15 amino acids. From germline, CDR1 is LNHDA and CDR2 SQIVND (reference sequence). This chain's CDR3 is CASSMGSGGSETQYF. The CDR3 coding sequence is TGTGCCAGTAGTATGGGTAGCGGGGGGTCGGAGACCCAGTACTTC.

The rearrangement links TRBV28 to TRBJ1-5, with 10 bases aligning to TRBD1. The trim removed 5 bases at V and 1 base at J, leaving 14 bases unmatched. The CDR3 extends over 19 amino acids. Germline CDR1 MDHEN, CDR2 SYDVKM. CDR3 region: CASSGESAGDRGSNQPQHF. CDR3 DNA: TGTGCCAGCAGTGGGGAATCGGCTGGGGACAGGGGAAGCAATCAGCCCCAGCATTTT.

V and J are TRBV7-8 and TRBJ2-7; 9 nucleotides agree with TRBD2. The CDR3 has 16 residues. In germline, CDR1 is SGHVS, CDR2 FQNEAQ. With V trimmed by 5 bases and J by 5 bases, 13 bases remained unmatched. CDR3 sequence reads: CASSGRGGRASDEQYF. Written as DNA, the CDR3 is TGTGCCAGCAGCGGGAGAGGCGGGAGGGCCTCTGACGAGCAGTACTTC.

The chain links TRBV2 to TRBJ2-1, with D perhaps TRBD2 (5 bases). CDR1 is SNHLY, CDR2 FYNNEI, per germline. The CDR3 consists of 17 residues. V lost 6 bases and J lost 2, with 20 bases in between. The CDR3 DNA sequence: TGTGCCAGCAGGGACTGGGCAATTGGATCCGCCTACAATGAGCAGTTCTTC. It codes for CASRDWAIGSAYNEQFF.

This clone was counted once. The chain carries TRBV6-6 and TRBJ2-7; 12 bases are shared with TRBD2. V dropped 5 bases and J dropped 5; count of bases not matched to a gene: 7. There are 15 residues in the CDR3. Germline CDR1 and CDR2: MNHNY and SVGAGI (reference sequence). CDR3 sequence (DNA): TGTGCCAGCAGTAAACCTAGCGGGAGGGCCGACGAGCAGTACTTC. Protein product: CASSKPSGRADEQYF.

The V call is TRBV15, the J call TRBJ1-1; 9 bases align to TRBD1. The CDR3 extends over 13 amino acids. J gave up 11 bases and V 0 bases, and 4 bases lay outside the gene matches. Germline V gene data show CDR1 as LNHNV and CDR2 as YYDKDF (reference sequence). CDR3 in amino acids: CATSRDRTGVAFF. CDR3 nucleotides: TGTGCCACCAGCAGAGACCGGACAGGGGTGGCTTTCTTT.

CDR3 residues: CASSLPGNTQYF. The CDR3, as DNA: TGTGCCAGCAGCTTACCGGGAAATACGCAGTATTTT. V is TRBV7-2 and J is TRBJ2-3; possibly TRBD2 for D (5 bases). Looked up from germline, CDR1 is SGHTA and CDR2 is FQGNSA. Trimming shortened V by 2 bases and J by 7 bases, and 7 bases separated the two germline ends. The CDR3 runs 12 residues. Full variable domain (missing parts from reference TRBV7-2 and TRBJ2-3): GAGVSQSPSNKVTEKGKDVELRCDPISGHTALYWYRQSLGQGLEFLIYFQGNSAPDKSGLPSDRFSAERTGGSVSTLTIQRTQQEDSAVYLCASSLPGNTQYFGPGTRLTVL.

V gene TRBV7-8 combines with J gene TRBJ2-5; D not resolved. The V gene's germline CDR1 is SGHVS and CDR2 FQNEAQ. There are 14 residues in the CDR3. With 1 base removed from V and 3 bases from J, the gap between germline ends came to 9 bases. CDR3 sequence reads: CASSLDRRKETQYF. CDR3 nucleotides: TGTGCCAGCAGCTTAGATCGGAGAAAAGAGACCCAGTACTTC. The full variable domain, rest sourced from reference TRBV7-8 and TRBJ2-5, is GAGVSQSPRYKVAKRGQDVALRCDPISGHVSLFWYQQALGQGPEFLTYFQNEAQLDKSGLPSDRFFAERPEGSVSTLKIQRTQQEDSAVYLCASSLDRRKETQYFGPGTRLLVL.

Turning to this clone: The sample has other DNA sequences that encode this CDR3 too. The J gene is TRBJ2-5, the V gene TRBV6-4; TRBD2 is a possible D gene (5 bases). The ends were cut back, 5 bases at V and 5 bases at J, with 12 bases in the middle. Germline assignment: CDR1 MRHNA and CDR2 SNTAGT. This CDR3 has 13 residues. CDR3 DNA sequence: TGTGCCAGCAGTCGGGATTCCGGGGAGACCCAGTACTTC. It specifies CASSRDSGETQYF.

The CDR3 protein is CASSIPASGSYNEQFF. The CDR3 nucleotides are TGTGCCAGCAGTATCCCCGCTAGCGGTAGCTACAATGAGCAGTTCTTC. This chain connects TRBV28 to TRBJ2-1; 7 nucleotides match TRBD2. The germline CDR1 and CDR2 sequences are MDHEN and SYDVKM. This CDR3 is 16 amino acids long. The J segment lost 3 bases and the V segment lost 5 bases, leaving 10 bases of the junction unmatched.